Below, one T cell receptor beta chain is given with its context. What it binds is not known. This specimen comes from a study of early stage breast cancer tumors. Study as a whole: Invasive lobular carcinomas made up about 30% of the 12 ER+/PR+/HER2- tumors. Each sample averaged approximately 9.9-fold read coverage.

V was trimmed by 4 bases and J by 4 bases, leaving 14 bases between them. The CDR3 extends over 14 amino acids. Germline assignment: CDR1 SGHDT and CDR2 YYEEEE. Study-level points and caveats: Enriched TCRB sequences shared across patients were mostly commonly generated sequences.

Here immunoSEQ multiplex PCR was the method, and the copy in TCRdb shows in-frame clones only, minus some. Counted here are fewer than 80,000 clones, around 80% occurring once; the ten biggest clones make up around 5%. This clonotype originated in a person aged 40 to 50 with breast cancer. J is TRBJ1-2 and V is TRBV5-6; a possible D gene is TRBD1 (6 bases). Sequences were obtained from blood. Here the CDR3 DNA reads TGTGCCAGCAGCATCCGACAGGCTCCCTATGGCTACACCTTC. Its protein is CASSIRQAPYGYTF.